One sample yielded the 26 T cell receptor beta chains listed below, sequenced in a study of shared clonotypes between healthy human individuals. The method was immunoSEQ multiplex PCR; TCRdb's version includes in-frame clones alone and lacks a portion of them. Of a few million clones listed, more than 80% were seen once; the top ten hold about 0.39%. Specimen: naive CD4+ T cells from PBMCs. Noted subset: CD45RA+ positively selected. All receptors derive from a man between 18 and 35 years old in good health. Some clones in this sample may be carry-over from other donors' samples.

The rearrangement links TRBV15 to TRBJ2-5, with D unclear. Germline CDR1 is LNHNV and CDR2 is YYDKDF (reference sequence). The V end lost 4 bases, the J end lost 4 bases, and 10 bases lay between the germline ends. This CDR3 is built from 13 residues. CDR3 DNA: TGTGCCACCAGCATGAGAATATCAGAGACCCAGTACTTC. Residues: CATSMRISETQYF.

This clone has only one observation. This rearrangement joins TRBV7-9 to TRBJ2-2; 7 bases fit TRBD1. Germline CDR1 SEHNR, CDR2 FQNEAQ (reference sequence). This CDR3 has 15 amino acids. Trimming at V came to 2 bases and at J to 6 bases, leaving 6 bases not matched to a gene. CDR3 DNA: TGTGCCAGCAGCTTAAACCGTCAGGGGGCCGGGGAGCTGTTTTTT. Amino acid sequence: CASSLNRQGAGELFF.

A note on this clone: Different DNA sequences within this sample yield the same CDR3. This sequence joins TRBV6-5 and TRBJ1-1, with D maybe TRBD1 (5 bases). Trimming removed 8 bases at V and 2 bases at J, with 9 bases between. Germline values: CDR1 MNHEY, CDR2 SVGAGI. The CDR3 loop spans 12 amino acids. The CDR3: CASRDRNTEAFF. CDR3 nucleotide sequence: TGTGCCAGCCGTGACAGAAACACTGAAGCTTTCTTT.

V gene TRBV5-1 combines with J gene TRBJ1-4; unclear D gene. The CDR3 runs to 15 residues. V shed 0 bases and J shed 3 bases, with 9 bases lying between them. CDR1 and CDR2 from the germline V gene are SGHRS and YFSETQ. CDR3 in DNA: TGCGCCAGCAGCTTGGGGATCTCGGCTAATGAAAAACTGTTTTTT. Its protein product is CASSLGISANEKLFF. Full variable domain (missing parts from reference TRBV5-1 and TRBJ1-4): KAGVTQTPRYLIKTRGQQVTLSCSPISGHRSVSWYQQTPGQGLQFLFEYFSETQRNKGNFPGRFSGRQFSNSRSEMNVSTLELGDSALYLCASSLGISANEKLFFGSGTQLSVL.

This sequence joins TRBV7-2 and TRBJ2-1; 12 nucleotides agree with TRBD2. CDR1 and CDR2 from the germline V gene are SGHTA and FQGNSA. CDR3 length equals 17 residues. After removal of 2 bases from V and 3 bases from J, the junction contained 5 bases not matched to a gene. CDR3 sequence: CASSLYATSGSYNEQFF. The CDR3 DNA reads TGTGCCAGCAGCTTATACGCGACTAGCGGGAGCTACAATGAGCAGTTCTTC.

The V and J genes are TRBV5-1 and TRBJ2-2; the D gene could be TRBD1 or TRBD2 (6 bases each). Deletions cut 2 bases from V and 4 bases from J, with 15 bases between. The CDR3 has 16 residues. Germline assignment: CDR1 SGHRS and CDR2 YFSETQ. The CDR3: CASSLSGAQATGELFF. As DNA, the CDR3 is TGCGCCAGCAGCTTATCGGGGGCGCAGGCCACCGGGGAGCTGTTTTTT.

J is TRBJ1-5 and V is TRBV5-1; no firm D call. In germline, CDR1 is SGHRS, CDR2 YFSETQ. V lost 4 bases to trimming and J lost 0 bases, with 11 bases between them. The CDR3 is 15 amino acids. The CDR3 DNA follows: TGCGCCAGCAGCCCTGATCCGAATAGCAATCAGCCCCAGCATTTT. This codes for CASSPDPNSNQPQHF.

This chain uses TRBV5-1 with TRBJ1-1; 9 bases agree with TRBD1. The CDR3 totals 13 residues. Germline CDR1 reads SGHRS; CDR2 reads YFSETQ. Losses at the gene ends were 7 bases for V and 5 bases for J; bases not matched to a gene: 6. CDR3 sequence: CASQGQGGTEAFF. The CDR3 nucleotides are TGCGCCAGCCAGGGACAGGGAGGTACTGAAGCTTTCTTT.

The chain combines TRBV14 with TRBJ2-1; D gene ambiguous. V lost 3 bases to trimming and J lost 10 bases, with 7 bases between them. Germline V CDR1 and CDR2: SGHDN, FVKESK. This CDR3 contains 11 residues. CDR3 DNA: TGTGCCAGCAGCCACTCGGCCGAGCAGTTCTTC. Protein: CASSHSAEQFF.

The chain has TRBV5-1 and TRBJ2-2; 14 positions match TRBD2. The junction had 9 bases not matched to a gene; V was cut back by 2 bases and J by 3 bases. The CDR3 is 19 amino acids. CDR1 and CDR2 (germline): SGHRS, YFSETQ. The CDR3 nucleotides are TGCGCCAGCAGCTTCCGTGCGGGACTAGCGGGAGTCGACACCGGGGAGCTGTTTTTT. This encodes CASSFRAGLAGVDTGELFF.

The chain uses TRBV6-5 and TRBJ1-1; the D is unclear. The CDR3 loop spans 14 amino acids. V lost 1 base and J lost 4, with 10 bases in between. From germline, CDR1 is MNHEY and CDR2 SVGAGI. The CDR3 DNA sequence: TGTGCCAGCAGTTACTATCTATCCCGCACTGAAGCTTTCTTT. This translates into CASSYYLSRTEAFF.

A word on this clone: Other DNA sequences of this sample code for an identical CDR3. This chain connects TRBV5-1 to TRBJ1-5, with 7 bases matching TRBD1. V was clipped by 4 bases and J by 0 bases; unmatched bases: 1. Germline V gene lookup returns CDR1 SGHRS and CDR2 YFSETQ. CDR3 length: 14 residues. This CDR3 is CASSRDSSNQPQHF. The CDR3 DNA follows: TGCGCCAGCAGCCGGGACAGTAGCAATCAGCCCCAGCATTTT.

The chain joins TRBV5-8 to TRBJ2-7; D not resolved. Germline V CDR1 and CDR2: SGHTS, YDEGEE. This CDR3 contains 14 residues. Between the trimmed V and J ends, which lost 7 bases and 2 bases, there was a span of 16 bases. The CDR3 nucleotides are TGTGCCAGCGCCCGAGGTGCGACCACCTACGAGCAGTACTTC. It codes for CASARGATTYEQYF.

This chain joins TRBV11-2 and TRBJ2-1, with 7 bases lining up with TRBD2. With 6 bases clipped from V and 2 bases from J, the junction kept 7 bases outside the gene matches. In germline, CDR1 is SGHAT, CDR2 FQNNGV. CDR3 size: 15 residues. In nucleotides, the CDR3 is TGTGCCAGCAGGAGAAGCGGGATAACCTACAATGAGCAGTTCTTC. It codes for CASRRSGITYNEQFF.

As regards this clone: The sample carries other DNA sequences with the same CDR3. This rearrangement joins TRBV7-9 to TRBJ1-4, with no clear D. The CDR3 covers 11 residues. CDR1 and CDR2 from the germline V gene are SEHNR and FQNEAQ (reference sequence). V was clipped by 8 bases and J by 4 bases, with 5 bases between them. CDR3 sequence (DNA): TGTGCCAGCGGCCGTAATGAAAAACTGTTTTTT. Encoded protein: CASGRNEKLFF.

The V gene is TRBV11-2, the J gene TRBJ2-7; D may be TRBD2 (7 bases). Per the germline V gene, CDR1 is SGHAT and CDR2 is FQNNGV. The V end lost 2 bases, the J end lost 4 bases, and 21 bases lay between the germline ends. The CDR3 is made up of 17 amino acids. Written as DNA, the CDR3 is TGTGCCAGCAGCTTATGGCCCCCGGGGGGCCCTGGGTACGAGCAGTACTTC. It specifies CASSLWPPGGPGYEQYF.

The chain carries TRBV7-8 and TRBJ2-7; TRBD2 is a possible D gene (6 bases). Between the trimmed V and J ends, which lost 3 bases and 3 bases, there was a span of 15 bases. CDR1 is SGHVS, CDR2 FQNEAQ, per germline. The CDR3 runs to 15 residues. For the CDR3, the DNA is TGTGCCAGCAGCTTCTTCGGGGGTAGCAACTACGAGCAGTACTTC. It encodes CASSFFGGSNYEQYF.

This clone was seen a few times. V gene TRBV6-5 combines with J gene TRBJ1-1, with D hard to call. Trimming stripped 2 bases from V and 6 bases from J, with 10 bases between. The CDR3 is 13 amino acids. Germline CDR1 MNHEY, CDR2 SVGAGI. This CDR3 is CASSYESVAEAFF. The CDR3 DNA reads TGTGCCAGCAGTTACGAGTCAGTCGCTGAAGCTTTCTTT.

This rearrangement joins TRBV7-3 to TRBJ2-2, with D tentatively TRBD1 (5 bases). CDR3 size: 15 residues. The germline V and J ends were trimmed by 5 bases and 2 bases, with 12 bases remaining between them. Germline CDR1 SGHTA, CDR2 FQGTGA. CDR3 nucleotides: TGTGCCAGCAGCCCACAGGCTGAAAACACCGGGGAGCTGTTTTTT. Translated, it gives CASSPQAENTGELFF.

V is TRBV28 and J is TRBJ2-1; tentatively, D is TRBD2 (6 bases). The CDR3 is 13 amino acids. CDR1 and CDR2 (germline): MDHEN, SYDVKM. Deletions cut 5 bases from V and 12 bases from J, with 17 bases between. The CDR3 is CASSGGVPIGQFF. As DNA, the CDR3 is TGTGCCAGCAGTGGCGGGGTGCCTATAGGGCAGTTCTTC.

The V and J genes are TRBV6-1 and TRBJ2-4, with 10 bases matching TRBD2. Trimming took 7 bases from V and 8 from J; bases not matched to a gene: 11. This CDR3 comprises 15 residues. The germline V gene has CDR1 MNHNS and CDR2 SASEGT. The DNA for the CDR3 is TGTGCCAGCACGAGGGCTAGCGGGAGTATGGACATTCAGTACTTC. Protein: CASTRASGSMDIQYF.

The J gene is TRBJ2-3, the V gene TRBV5-1; 14 bases are a match to TRBD2. Germline V gene lookup returns CDR1 SGHRS and CDR2 YFSETQ. The V segment lost 3 bases and the J segment 4 bases; nucleotides outside the gene matches: 13. The CDR3 length is 19 residues. CDR3 sequence reads: CASSSVPGLAGAAADTQYF. The CDR3 DNA sequence: TGCGCCAGCAGCTCCGTCCCGGGACTAGCGGGAGCGGCCGCAGATACGCAGTATTTT.

The V call is TRBV7-9, the J call TRBJ1-4, with 8 bases lining up with TRBD1. The CDR3 has 15 amino acids. CDR1 and CDR2 (germline): SEHNR, FQNEAQ (reference sequence). V lost 4 bases and J lost 6; bases outside the gene matches: 7. CDR3 residues: CASSSYDRGYEKLFF. The CDR3 coding sequence is TGTGCCAGCAGCTCCTATGACAGGGGATATGAAAAACTGTTTTTT.

The chain recombines TRBV19 with TRBJ2-7; unclear D gene. Trimming took off 2 bases at V and 7 bases at J, with 21 bases between the two ends. Germline V gene data show CDR1 as LNHDA and CDR2 as SQIVND (reference sequence). This CDR3 has 16 residues. The CDR3 here is CASSIIPEWTTGEQYF. The CDR3 bases are TGTGCCAGTAGTATAATTCCAGAATGGACCACCGGGGAGCAGTACTTC.

The chain has TRBV5-6 and TRBJ2-5; D is unresolved. The CDR3 has 13 amino acids. Germline V gene sequence: CDR1 SGHDT, CDR2 YYEEEE. Between the trimmed V and J ends, which lost 4 bases and 1 base, there was a span of 8 bases. The CDR3 sequence is CASSAGLQETQYF. The CDR3 DNA sequence: TGTGCCAGCAGCGCCGGCCTCCAAGAGACCCAGTACTTC.

This chain uses TRBV7-2 with TRBJ1-3; D is undetermined. CDR1 SGHTA and CDR2 FQGNSA come from the germline V gene. Trimming pared 1 base from V and 2 bases from J, leaving 12 bases between. This CDR3 is built from 16 residues. This CDR3 reads CASSLGWGGTGNTIYF. CDR3 nucleotide sequence: TGTGCCAGCAGCTTAGGGTGGGGAGGGACTGGAAACACCATATATTTT.